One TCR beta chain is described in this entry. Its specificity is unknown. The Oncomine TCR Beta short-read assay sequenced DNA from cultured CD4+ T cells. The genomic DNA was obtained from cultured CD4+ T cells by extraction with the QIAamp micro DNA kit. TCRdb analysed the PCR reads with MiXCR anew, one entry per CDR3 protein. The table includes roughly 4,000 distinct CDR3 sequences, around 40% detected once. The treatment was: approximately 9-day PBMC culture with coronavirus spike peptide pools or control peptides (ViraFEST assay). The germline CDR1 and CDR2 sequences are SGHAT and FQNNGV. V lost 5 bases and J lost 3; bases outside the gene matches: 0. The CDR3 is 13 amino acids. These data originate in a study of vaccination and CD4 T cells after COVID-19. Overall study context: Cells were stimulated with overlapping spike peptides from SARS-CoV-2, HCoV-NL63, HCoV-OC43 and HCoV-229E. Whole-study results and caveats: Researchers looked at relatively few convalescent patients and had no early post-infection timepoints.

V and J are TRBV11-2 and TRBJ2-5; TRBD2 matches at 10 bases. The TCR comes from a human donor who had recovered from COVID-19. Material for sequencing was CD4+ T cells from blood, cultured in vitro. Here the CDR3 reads CASSGLAEETQYF. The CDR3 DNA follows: TGTGCCAGCAGCGGACTAGCGGAAGAGACCCAGTACTTC.